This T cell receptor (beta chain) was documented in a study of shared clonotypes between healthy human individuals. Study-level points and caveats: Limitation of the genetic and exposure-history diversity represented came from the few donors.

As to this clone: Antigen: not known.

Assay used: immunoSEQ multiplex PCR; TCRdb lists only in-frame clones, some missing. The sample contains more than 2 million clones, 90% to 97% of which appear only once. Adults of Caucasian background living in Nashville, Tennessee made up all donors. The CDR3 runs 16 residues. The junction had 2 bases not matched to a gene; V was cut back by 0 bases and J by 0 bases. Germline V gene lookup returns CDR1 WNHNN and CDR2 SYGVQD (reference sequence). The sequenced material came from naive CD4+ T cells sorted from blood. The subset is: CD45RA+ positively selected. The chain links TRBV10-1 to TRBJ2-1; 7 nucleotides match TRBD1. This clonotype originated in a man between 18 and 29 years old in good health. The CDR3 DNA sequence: TGCGCCAGCAGTGAGTCCCGGACAGGCTCCTACAATGAGCAGTTCTTC. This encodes CASSESRTGSYNEQFF.